This TCR beta chain was obtained from a study of vaccination effects on CD4 cells after COVID-19. The wider study: Two recovered convalescent patients were sampled 16 days and one week pre-vaccination.

Sequencing was performed with immunoSEQ multiplex PCR; in TCRdb, only in-frame clones are kept and a portion is missing. The sample holds approximately 29,000 clones, approximately 72% seen once. Before any sequencing was done, the ViraFEST assay used viral peptide pools to expand antigen-specific CD4+ T cells. Isolating CD4+ T cells followed more than eight days of culture. It was between March and December 2020 that the person had a SARS-CoV-2 infection confirmed by PCR. After around 2.2 million PBMC were placed in each well, they were cultured with approximately 9.1 IU/ml IL-2 and about 10 ug/ml peptides. It was on days 3 and 7 that half the medium was replaced with IL-2 medium. This clone was counted only a few times. Its antigen is not known. The CDR3 covers 16 residues. J was trimmed by 6 bases and V by 0 bases; bases with no gene match: 9. CDR1 and CDR2 (germline): KGHSH, LQKENI.

This receptor was obtained from a human donor who had a prior SARS-CoV-2 infection. Sequences were derived from CD4+ T cells from PBMCs cultured with a peptide pool, sampled before COVID-19 vaccination. The chain has TRBV18 and TRBJ2-7; 9 bases match TRBD2. The CDR3 here is CASSPPSQREVSEQYF. The CDR3 DNA sequence: TGTGCCAGCTCACCACCGAGCCAGCGGGAGGTATCCGAGCAGTACTTC. Together with reference TRBV18 and TRBJ2-7, the CDR3 gives the full variable domain: NAGVMQNPRHLVRRRGQEARLRCSPMKGHSHVYWYRQLPEEGLKFMVYLQKENIIDESGMPKERFSAEFPKEGPSILRIQQVVRGDSAAYFCASSPPSQREVSEQYFGPGTRLTVT.